Presented here are 19 T cell receptor beta chains from one specimen sequenced in a study of fetal regulatory T cell absence and autoimmunity. The repertoire was sequenced with immunoSEQ multiplex PCR; TCRdb's copy has only in-frame clones and lacks some. Among approximately 46,000 clones listed, around 85% were seen once. The sample consisted of cord blood. All receptors derive from a newborn boy with IPEX syndrome.

The chain uses TRBV6-5 and TRBJ2-5; weak D call: TRBD2 (6 bases). The V end was cut by 4 bases, the J end by 5 bases, with 8 bases between. Germline V gives CDR1 MNHEY, CDR2 SVGAGI. The CDR3 runs to 12 residues. DNA for the CDR3: TGTGCCAGCAGTTCCGGAGGGGAGACCCAGTACTTC. It translates to CASSSGGETQYF.

The rearrangement links TRBV7-2 to TRBJ1-1; TRBD1 aligns across 8 bases. The V and J ends lost 4 bases and 3 bases, in that order; junction bases with no gene match: 4. Germline lookup yields CDR1 SGHTA and CDR2 FQGNSA. The CDR3 totals 14 residues. CDR3 DNA sequence: TGTGCCAGCAGCTCGAGGGGACAGGACACTGAAGCTTTCTTT. This sequence encodes CASSSRGQDTEAFF.

The chain combines TRBV4-1 with TRBJ1-1; D is possibly TRBD1 (6 bases). CDR1 is MGHRA and CDR2 is YSYEKL in the germline V gene. The CDR3 has 11 residues. The germline V and J ends were trimmed by 6 bases and 5 bases, with 7 bases remaining between them. The CDR3 loop reads CASRQGTEAFF. DNA of the CDR3: TGCGCCAGCAGGCAGGGGACTGAAGCTTTCTTT.

The chain uses TRBV7-9 and TRBJ2-2, with 11 bases fitting TRBD1. The V gene end was trimmed by 3 bases and the J gene end by 6 bases; junction bases not matched to a gene: 0. The CDR3 runs 14 residues. Looked up from germline, CDR1 is SEHNR and CDR2 is FQNEAQ (reference sequence). The CDR3 region has the DNA TGTGCCAGCAGCTTGGGACAGGGGGCCGGGGAGCTGTTTTTT. It codes for CASSLGQGAGELFF.

The chain recombines TRBV27 with TRBJ2-2, with D possibly matching TRBD2 (6 bases). The germline V and J ends were trimmed by 8 bases and 0 bases, with 13 bases remaining between them. There are 15 residues in the CDR3. Looked up from germline, CDR1 is MNHEY and CDR2 is SMNVEV (reference sequence). The CDR3 DNA follows: TGTGCCAGCCTTAGCTGGGGGGCGAACACCGGGGAGCTGTTTTTT. The encoded protein is CASLSWGANTGELFF.

The chain combines TRBV7-2 with TRBJ2-7, with TRBD1 matching over 7 bases. With V trimmed by 1 base and J by 4 bases, 7 bases remained unmatched. This CDR3 is built from 15 residues. Germline assignment: CDR1 SGHTA and CDR2 FQGNSA. The CDR3 DNA follows: TGTGCCAGCAGCTTAGGACAGGGAACTTTTTACGAGCAGTACTTC. It is translated as CASSLGQGTFYEQYF.

The gene calls are TRBV1 and TRBJ2-3; TRBD2, the table's D call, was not compared with the DNA. TRBV1 is a known pseudogene. This CDR3 has 18 amino acids. The chain's CDR3 is CTSSQEGRGGTTTDTQYF. In nucleotides, the CDR3 is TGCACCAGCAGCCAAGAAGGTCGGGGGGGGACCACCACAGATACGCAGTATTTT.

This chain uses TRBV4-1 with TRBJ1-4, with TRBD1 matching 10 bases. With V trimmed by 6 bases and J by 8 bases, 6 bases remained unmatched. The CDR3 extends over 14 amino acids. Germline V gene data show CDR1 as MGHRA and CDR2 as YSYEKL. The CDR3 DNA reads TGCGCCAGCAGAGCCGGGACAGGGGACGAAAAACTGTTTTTT. Protein sequence: CASRAGTGDEKLFF.

This rearrangement joins TRBV27 to TRBJ2-3; no reliable D call. CDR1 and CDR2 from the germline V gene are MNHEY and SMNVEV (reference sequence). There are 14 residues in the CDR3. Trimming shortened V by 6 bases and J by 1 base, and 11 bases separated the two germline ends. The chain's CDR3 is CASSMTRGTDTQYF. CDR3 DNA sequence: TGTGCCAGCAGCATGACCCGGGGCACAGATACGCAGTATTTT.

This clone was observed a handful of times. This chain links TRBV7-6 with TRBJ1-2; no clear D gene. Trimming took 1 base from V and 0 from J, leaving 6 bases between them. Germline V lookup: CDR1 SGHVS, CDR2 FNYEAQ. CDR3 length: 14 amino acids. The CDR3 region has the DNA TGTGCCAGCAGCTTAGACCCAGCTAACTATGGCTACACCTTC. Translated: CASSLDPANYGYTF.

The genes are TRBV6-5 and TRBJ1-1; the D is unclear. This CDR3 contains 13 residues. Trimming took 4 bases from V and 0 from J, leaving 6 bases between them. CDR1 and CDR2 from the germline V gene are MNHEY and SVGAGI. CDR3 DNA: TGTGCCAGCAGTTTCACAGTGAACACTGAAGCTTTCTTT. It yields the protein CASSFTVNTEAFF.

This chain joins TRBV4-3 and TRBJ2-3; D uncertain. CDR3 size: 16 residues. V was cut by 1 base and J by 0 bases, with 11 bases left in between. Germline V lookup: CDR1 LGHNA, CDR2 YSLEER. The CDR3 region has the DNA TGCGCCAGCAGCCAAGTAATTAGCTCTAGCACAGATACGCAGTATTTT. The encoded protein is CASSQVISSSTDTQYF.

The chain links TRBV9 to TRBJ1-2; no clear D. The CDR3 consists of 14 residues. V lost 3 bases and J lost 2, with 11 bases in between. Germline CDR1 SGDLS, CDR2 YYNGEE. The CDR3 DNA reads TGTGCCAGCAGCGCAGGACGGGGAAACTATGGCTACACCTTC. Residues: CASSAGRGNYGYTF.

The V and J genes are TRBV7-9 and TRBJ2-5, with 11 bases that match TRBD2. The germline CDR1 and CDR2 sequences are SEHNR and FQNEAQ (reference sequence). This CDR3 is 16 amino acids long. V shed 3 bases, J shed 1 base, and the junction held 4 bases outside the gene matches. The CDR3 spells CASSFASGGSQETQYF. Here the CDR3 DNA reads TGTGCCAGCAGCTTCGCTAGCGGGGGGTCCCAAGAGACCCAGTACTTC.

This sequence joins TRBV6-6 and TRBJ2-7; tentative D call: TRBD2 (5 bases). CDR1 is MNHNY, CDR2 SVGAGI, per germline (reference sequence). The V gene lost 0 bases and the J gene lost 0 bases, with 12 bases spanning the gap. The CDR3 length is 16 residues. This CDR3 reads CASSYSTGLSSYEQYF. CDR3 DNA sequence: TGTGCCAGCAGTTACTCGACGGGATTAAGCTCCTACGAGCAGTACTTC.

The rearrangement links TRBV6-5 to TRBJ2-7; the D gene is possibly TRBD2 (5 bases). Germline loops: CDR1 MNHEY, CDR2 SVGAGI. The germline V and J ends were trimmed by 0 bases and 0 bases, with 12 bases remaining between them. This CDR3 is 16 amino acids long. The CDR3 here is CASSYSNGGFSYEQYF. As DNA, the CDR3 is TGTGCCAGCAGTTACTCGAACGGAGGTTTCTCCTACGAGCAGTACTTC.

The genes are TRBV5-1 and TRBJ2-1; the match to TRBD2 covers 15 bases. Germline CDR1 reads SGHRS; CDR2 reads YFSETQ. The V and J ends lost 4 bases and 9 bases, in that order; junction bases with no gene match: 8. The CDR3 extends over 16 amino acids. Here the CDR3 DNA reads TGCGCCAGCAGCCCATGGACTAGCGGGGGGGCGGGTGAGCAGTTCTTC. It codes for CASSPWTSGGAGEQFF.

The V and J genes are TRBV7-2 and TRBJ2-7; TRBD2 matches 11 bases. The V and J ends lost 5 bases and 2 bases, in that order; junction bases with no gene match: 2. The V gene's germline CDR1 is SGHTA and CDR2 FQGNSA. The CDR3 extends over 14 amino acids. The CDR3: CASSPLAGAYEQYF. The CDR3 nucleotides read TGTGCCAGCAGCCCACTAGCGGGGGCCTACGAGCAGTACTTC.

This sequence joins TRBV19 and TRBJ1-6; D is ambiguous. This CDR3 region has 16 residues. CDR1 is LNHDA, CDR2 SQIVND, per germline (reference sequence). V lost 6 bases, J lost 7 bases, and 19 bases lay in between. CDR3 nucleotide sequence: TGTGCCAGTAGGAAATTCTCGGGGTTCGGCAATTCACCCCTCCACTTT. This sequence encodes CASRKFSGFGNSPLHF.